The 16 T cell receptor beta chains listed next were all sequenced from one sample in a study of blood T cell repertoires in COVID-19. Data came from immunoSEQ multiplex PCR; TCRdb stores just in-frame clones and leaves some out. This table has over 150,000 clones, 81% appearing once. Sequenced input: peripheral blood. These receptors were collected from an elderly woman with COVID-19, enrolled during active disease.

The genes are TRBV9 and TRBJ2-3; D perhaps matches TRBD2 (7 bases). Germline V CDR1 and CDR2: SGDLS, YYNGEE. CDR3 length: 15 amino acids. Trimming removed 6 bases at V and 3 bases at J, with 17 bases between. The CDR3 region is CASKRSGGLTDTQYF. For the CDR3, the DNA is TGTGCCAGCAAGCGATCGGGGGGCTTAACAGATACGCAGTATTTT.

V is TRBV12-2 and J is TRBJ1-2; the table's D call of TRBD1 was not tested on the DNA. TRBV12-2 has pseudogene status. CDR3 length: 14 amino acids. The CDR3 DNA sequence: TGTGCAAGTCGGTCGTCCCAGGCGTACTATGGCTACACCTTC. This codes for CASRSSQAYYGYTF.

The V gene is TRBV2, the J gene TRBJ2-7, with D perhaps matching TRBD1 (5 bases). From germline, CDR1 is SNHLY and CDR2 FYNNEI. This CDR3 is built from 12 residues. V was cut by 6 bases and J by 0 bases, with 6 bases left in between. CDR3 residues: CASRTDSYEQYF. The CDR3, as DNA: TGTGCCAGCAGGACAGACTCCTACGAGCAGTACTTC.

The V gene is TRBV13, the J gene TRBJ2-7; 8 nucleotides line up with TRBD1. Looked up from germline, CDR1 is PRHDT and CDR2 is FYEKMQ (reference sequence). V was pared by 6 bases and J by 2 bases, with 6 bases of the junction left unmatched. This CDR3 comprises 14 residues. CDR3 sequence: CASSWAGGAYEQYF. The CDR3 DNA sequence: TGTGCCAGCAGTTGGGCAGGGGGCGCCTACGAGCAGTACTTC. Based on the CDR3 plus reference TRBV13 and TRBJ2-7, the full variable domain is AAGVIQSPRHLIKEKRETATLKCYPIPRHDTVYWYQQGPGQDPQFLISFYEKMQSDKGSIPDRFSAQQFSDYHSELNMSSLELGDSALYFCASSWAGGAYEQYFGPGTRLTVT.

This sequence joins TRBV7-9 and TRBJ2-1; tentative D call: TRBD1 (5 bases). V was shortened by 4 bases and J by 3 bases, with 13 bases between the two germline ends. Germline V gene lookup returns CDR1 SEHNR and CDR2 FQNEAQ (reference sequence). The CDR3 length is 15 residues. CDR3 DNA: TGTGCCAGCAGCTCAGGGCAGGGCTACTACAATGAGCAGTTCTTC. Protein: CASSSGQGYYNEQFF. The variable domain in full, with the rest retrieved from reference TRBV7-9 and TRBJ2-1, is DTGVSQNPRHKITKRGQNVTFRCDPISEHNRLYWYRQTLGQGPEFLTYFQNEAQLEKSRLLSDRFSAERPKGSFSTLEIQRTEQGDSAMYLCASSSGQGYYNEQFFGPGTRLTVL.

The chain combines TRBV3-1 (or the pseudogene TRBV3-2) with TRBJ2-2; D perhaps matches TRBD2 (6 bases). The CDR3 has 18 residues. Between the trimmed V and J ends, which lost 5 bases and 6 bases, there was a span of 25 bases. Germline V lookup: CDR1 LGHDT, CDR2 YNNKEL (reference sequence). CDR3 DNA: TGTGCCAGCAGCTTTAAACCCGGGAGCCCGTACGCGTCCGGGGAGCTGTTTTTT. This translates into CASSFKPGSPYASGELFF.

In the case of this clone: In the same sample, other DNA sequences code for this CDR3. The rearrangement joins TRBV5-1 to TRBJ1-2; tentative D call: TRBD1 (6 bases). V was pared by 4 bases and J by 1 base, with 8 bases between. Germline assignment: CDR1 SGHRS and CDR2 YFSETQ. The CDR3 is made up of 13 amino acids. The CDR3 protein is CASSPDSNYGYTF. The CDR3 DNA reads as TGCGCCAGCAGCCCGGACAGTAACTATGGCTACACCTTC.

CDR3: CASSIGGTGGNTEAFF. The CDR3 nucleotides are TGTGCCAGTAGTATAGGCGGGACAGGGGGTAACACTGAAGCTTTCTTT. The chain links TRBV19 to TRBJ1-1; TRBD1 aligns across 11 bases. CDR3 length: 16 amino acids. Unmatched junction bases numbered 3, after V lost 1 base and J lost 2 bases. CDR1 and CDR2 (germline): LNHDA, SQIVND (reference sequence).

CDR3 nucleotide sequence: TGTGCCAGCAGCGTAGAACACAGCTATGGCTACACCTTC. Translating it yields CASSVEHSYGYTF. The chain employs TRBV9 and TRBJ1-2, with D unclear. Germline V gives CDR1 SGDLS, CDR2 YYNGEE. The CDR3 contains 13 residues. Trimming stripped 0 bases from V and 4 bases from J, with 7 bases between.

This rearrangement joins TRBV6-5 to TRBJ1-2; D might be TRBD1 (5 bases). The CDR3 has 13 residues. Between the trimmed V and J ends, which lost 7 bases and 8 bases, there was a span of 17 bases. Germline CDR1 and CDR2: MNHEY and SVGAGI. CDR3 nucleotide sequence: TGTGCCAGCAAAGCGGGATCCGGGGCCGGCTACACCTTC. The encoded protein is CASKAGSGAGYTF.

The rearrangement links TRBV18 to TRBJ1-2; TRBD1 might be the D (6 bases). V lost 3 bases, J lost 10 bases, and 12 bases lay in between. The CDR3 covers 12 residues. CDR1 is KGHSH, CDR2 LQKENI, per germline. CDR3 sequence reads: CASSPGDNLYTF. In DNA form, the CDR3 reads TGTGCCAGCTCACCCGGGGACAACCTCTACACCTTC.

This clone was seen a single time. The chain carries TRBV12-3 or TRBV12-4 and TRBJ2-5; 9 nucleotides align to TRBD2. With V trimmed by 4 bases and J by 4 bases, 1 base remained unmatched. This CDR3 has 13 residues. The DNA of the CDR3 is TGTGCCAGCAGTTCGACTAGCGGAGAGACCCAGTACTTC. Protein: CASSSTSGETQYF.

The chain is built from TRBV19 and TRBJ2-7, with a tentative D call TRBD1 (5 bases). The length of the CDR3 is 14 residues. Trimming removed 4 bases from V and 3 bases from J, with 13 bases in between. Germline V gene sequence: CDR1 LNHDA, CDR2 SQIVND (reference sequence). The CDR3 region has the DNA TGTGCCAGTAGTAGTATAGGGGTGGACTACGAGCAGTACTTC. It translates to CASSSIGVDYEQYF. The full variable domain, rest sourced from reference TRBV19 and TRBJ2-7, is DGGITQSPKYLFRKEGQNVTLSCEQNLNHDAMYWYRQDPGQGLRLIYYSQIVNDFQKGDIAEGYSVSREKKESFPLTVTSAQKNPTAFYLCASSSIGVDYEQYFGPGTRLTVT.

The V call is TRBV6-5, the J call TRBJ2-3; D unresolved. The CDR3 contains 14 residues. Germline lookup yields CDR1 MNHEY and CDR2 SVGAGI. Trimming shortened V by 3 bases and J by 0 bases, and 7 bases separated the two germline ends. The CDR3 sequence is CASSYQDSTDTQYF. Written as DNA, the CDR3 is TGTGCCAGCAGTTATCAGGATAGCACAGATACGCAGTATTTT.

This rearrangement joins TRBV7-6 to TRBJ2-2; D may be TRBD1 (5 bases). Germline CDR1 reads SGHVS; CDR2 reads FNYEAQ. Deletions cut 1 base from V and 4 bases from J, with 13 bases between. CDR3 size: 16 residues. The DNA for the CDR3 is TGTGCCAGCAGCTTAGTCGGGCAGGGAAGCACCGGGGAGCTGTTTTTT. This gives the protein CASSLVGQGSTGELFF.

This clone came up once. The chain is built from TRBV5-1 and TRBJ2-5; tentatively, D is TRBD1 (7 bases). Trimming pared 4 bases from V and 5 bases from J, leaving 21 bases between. CDR3 length: 16 amino acids. Per germline, CDR1 SGHRS and CDR2 YFSETQ. CDR3 residues: CASSRDRARGVETQYF. DNA for the CDR3: TGCGCCAGCAGCAGAGACAGGGCGCGGGGAGTGGAGACCCAGTACTTC.